Presented here are 12 T cell receptor beta chains from one specimen sequenced in a study of T cells in Graves' hyperthyroidism and ophthalmopathy. Using RNA transcripts as the source, TCR beta CDR3 regions were amplified. TCR CDR3 underwent first-round RT-PCR with the HTBI primer set. TCRdb fed the multiplex PCR reads into MiXCR, producing one record per CDR3 protein. The sample has under 350,000 distinct CDR3 sequences, 13% seen once. The specimen was blood. The receptors shown here come from a woman aged 30 to 39 with Graves' hyperthyroidism that later progressed to Graves' ophthalmopathy.

This clonotype was seen many times. This chain uses TRBV12-5 with TRBJ2-1; 10 nucleotides agree with TRBD1. Germline values: CDR1 LGHNT, CDR2 FRNRAP. The CDR3 is made up of 14 amino acids. V trimming: 9 bases; J trimming: 7 bases; junction bases outside the gene matches: 9. Here the CDR3 reads CARGRQGAVNEQFF. DNA of the CDR3: TGTGCTAGGGGGAGACAGGGGGCAGTGAATGAGCAGTTCTTC.

This clonotype was detected many times. J is TRBJ2-3 and V is TRBV7-2; weak D call: TRBD2 (6 bases). This CDR3 is built from 16 residues. Trimming took off 7 bases at V and 2 bases at J, with 19 bases between the two ends. From germline, CDR1 is SGHTA and CDR2 FQGNSA. CDR3 amino acids: CASKQTAGGPTDTQYF. The DNA of the CDR3 is TGTGCCAGCAAGCAAACAGCGGGCGGACCCACAGATACGCAGTATTTT. The entire variable domain, with the rest obtained from reference TRBV7-2 and TRBJ2-3, is as follows: GAGVSQSPSNKVTEKGKDVELRCDPISGHTALYWYRQSLGQGLEFLIYFQGNSAPDKSGLPSDRFSAERTGGSVSTLTIQRTQQEDSAVYLCASKQTAGGPTDTQYFGPGTRLTVL.

For this clonotype: A much larger clone lies one base from this, so it may be a read error. The V and J genes are TRBV5-6 and TRBJ2-6, with TRBD2 matching over 12 bases. The CDR3 totals 18 residues. Germline V lookup: CDR1 SGHDT, CDR2 YYEEEE. The CDR3 nucleotides are TGTGCCATCAGCCCCCGACTAGCGGGAGAGCCTGGGGCCAACGTCCTGACTTTC. Its protein is CAISPRLAGEPGANVLTF.

The V call is TRBV7-9, the J call TRBJ1-3; 10 bases are a match to TRBD1. The CDR3 loop spans 16 amino acids. Germline V gene lookup returns CDR1 SEHNR and CDR2 FQNEAQ (reference sequence). The V segment lost 1 base and the J segment 4 bases; nucleotides outside the gene matches: 4. This CDR3 reads CASSLEDRGPGNTIYF. The CDR3 coding sequence is TGTGCCAGCAGCTTAGAAGACAGGGGGCCCGGAAACACCATATATTTT.

This clonotype came up many times. This chain links TRBV6-1 with TRBJ2-7; D gene uncertain. Trimming removed 7 bases from V and 1 base from J, with 17 bases in between. Germline assignment: CDR1 MNHNS and CDR2 SASEGT. The CDR3 has 15 amino acids. CDR3 coding DNA: TGTGCCAGCAACAGTGGCGGTAGTGGGTCCTACGAGCAGTACTTC. It is translated as CASNSGGSGSYEQYF.

The V call is TRBV10-3, the J call TRBJ1-6; D is undetermined. V lost 7 bases to trimming and J lost 5 bases, with 15 bases between them. The germline V gene encodes CDR1 ENHRY and CDR2 SYGVKD. CDR3 length equals 15 residues. The CDR3 DNA follows: TGTGCCATCACTGAATCGGCGGATAATAATTCACCCCTCCACTTT. Amino acid sequence: CAITESADNNSPLHF.

This clonotype has only a few counts. J is TRBJ2-7 and V is TRBV5-5; D uncertain. With 4 bases removed from V and 0 bases from J, the gap between germline ends came to 11 bases. The CDR3 is 14 residues long. The germline CDR1 and CDR2 sequences are SGHKS and YYEKEE (reference sequence). CDR3 nucleotide sequence: TGTGCCAGCAGCCCTCGTACTATCTCCTACGAGCAGTACTTC. Amino acid sequence: CASSPRTISYEQYF.

This clonotype was picked up many times. This chain joins TRBV6-2 or TRBV6-3 and TRBJ2-1; the D gene could be TRBD1 or TRBD2 (5 bases each). Germline V gene lookup returns CDR1 MNHEY and CDR2 SVGEGT. CDR3 length equals 14 residues. The V gene lost 4 bases and the J gene lost 8 bases, with 15 bases spanning the gap. In DNA form, the CDR3 reads TGTGCCAGCAGTTGGGACGTCGGGTTCGATGAGCAGTTCTTC. As protein: CASSWDVGFDEQFF.

This clonotype was counted many times. The chain has TRBV28 and TRBJ1-6; 10 nucleotides align to TRBD1. Germline-derived CDR1 and CDR2 are MDHEN and SYDVKM. The CDR3 runs to 20 residues. Trimming took 3 bases from V and 0 from J; bases not matched to a gene: 11. The CDR3 spells CASSLVLGQGVSSYNSPLHF. Written as DNA, the CDR3 is TGTGCCAGCAGTTTGGTTTTAGGACAGGGGGTATCCTCCTATAATTCACCCCTCCACTTT.

A remark on this clonotype: A much larger clone differs from this one at a single base, so this may be a read error. The chain joins TRBV4-3 to TRBJ2-1; D may be TRBD1 or TRBD2 (5 bases each). This CDR3 has 15 residues. Germline V gene data show CDR1 as LGHNA and CDR2 as YSLEER. The CDR3 is CASSHRGRYNNGQFF. In DNA, the CDR3 is TGCGCCAGCAGCCACCGGGGACGGTATAACAATGGGCAGTTCTTC.

The chain couples TRBV30 to TRBJ1-6; possibly TRBD1 for D (5 bases). CDR3 size: 12 residues. The germline CDR1 and CDR2 sequences are GTSNPN and SVGIG (reference sequence). Trimming removed 5 bases from V and 5 bases from J, with 7 bases in between. DNA for the CDR3: TGTGCCTGGCGGGACCATAATTCACCCCTCCACTTT. This translates into CAWRDHNSPLHF.

This clonotype was counted ten times or more. The gene calls are TRBV28 and TRBJ1-2; D is perhaps TRBD1 (5 bases). V shed 5 bases and J shed 2 bases, with 21 bases lying between them. Looked up from germline, CDR1 is MDHEN and CDR2 is SYDVKM. This CDR3 has 17 residues. CDR3 bases: TGTGCCAGCAGTGCTTATGGGCAGGGTGGGCCAAACTATGGCTACACCTTC. Translated: CASSAYGQGGPNYGYTF.